This T cell receptor beta chain originates from a study of regulatory T cells in long-lasting Graves disease. As for the study in general: Prior antithyroid drug treatment in newly diagnosed Graves' patients lasted under 3 months.

Concerning this clonotype: Its antigen is as yet unknown.

Time point specified: newly diagnosed GD, antithyroid drugs for less than 3 months. RNA isolated from PBMCs was used to make the TCR library. Researchers made TCR beta libraries by using iRepertoire HTBI primers and running Arm-PCR on CDR3 regions. Using its own MiXCR run on the multiplex PCR reads, TCRdb lists one record per CDR3 protein. The table records 400,000 to 450,000 distinct CDR3 sequences, roughly 15% of them present only once. Study-wide points: Possibly, accuracy suffered from the small sample size.

The CDR3 is 14 amino acids. Germline V gene data show CDR1 as ENHRY and CDR2 as SYGVKD. After removal of 10 bases from V and 3 bases from J, the junction contained 5 bases not matched to a gene. These data also featured in a second study, about T cells in Graves' hyperthyroidism and ophthalmopathy. That paper notes: Within blood appeared most thyroid clonotypes that had expanded above 0.001.

This chain uses TRBV10-3 with TRBJ2-2, with 10 bases lining up with TRBD2. Sequenced material: peripheral blood mononuclear cells (PBMCs), taken at new diagnosis, from a patient treated with antithyroid drugs. This clonotype was obtained from a woman aged 30 to 39 with Graves disease. Here the CDR3 reads CATAAGGDTGELFF. CDR3 sequence (DNA): TGTGCCACCGCAGCGGGGGGGGACACCGGGGAGCTGTTTTTT.